The 23 T cell receptor beta chains below all came from one sample that was sequenced in a study of blood T cell repertoires in COVID-19. The table came from immunoSEQ multiplex PCR; TCRdb's copy has only in-frame clones and leaves some out. The sample comprises about 240,000 clones, approximately 80% of which are singletons, and approximately 10% rests with the top ten. The sample comprised peripheral blood. Receptors originate from a woman aged 80 or over with acute or convalescent COVID-19.

This chain connects TRBV9 to TRBJ2-7; 8 bases are a match to TRBD1. CDR1 is SGDLS and CDR2 is YYNGEE in the germline V gene. This CDR3 has 14 residues. Trimming cost V 0 bases and J 3 bases; bases outside gene matches: 2. The CDR3 DNA reads as TGTGCCAGCAGCGTAGGGACAGGGAACTACGAGCAGTACTTC. Protein: CASSVGTGNYEQYF.

The chain uses TRBV6-1 and TRBJ2-1; D remains ambiguous. Per germline, CDR1 MNHNS and CDR2 SASEGT. Trimming removed 2 bases from V and 6 bases from J, with 8 bases in between. There are 13 residues in the CDR3. The CDR3 protein is CASSEQDFNEQFF. The CDR3 DNA reads TGTGCCAGCAGTGAACAGGATTTCAATGAGCAGTTCTTC.

The CDR3: CASSLERGVYEQFF. The CDR3 DNA is TGTGCCAGCAGCTTAGAGCGGGGGGTTTATGAGCAGTTCTTC. The chain has TRBV7-2 and TRBJ2-1; 9 bases fit TRBD2. With 1 base clipped from V and 8 bases from J, the junction kept 3 bases outside the gene matches. Germline V gene lookup returns CDR1 SGHTA and CDR2 FQGNSA. The CDR3 is 14 residues long.

This chain links TRBV6-2 or TRBV6-3 with TRBJ1-5; TRBD1 might be the D (6 bases). The CDR3 covers 16 residues. The germline V and J ends were trimmed by 4 bases and 5 bases, with 18 bases remaining between them. Germline values: CDR1 MNHEY, CDR2 SVGEGT. The CDR3 sequence is CASSSGAGLTHQPQHF. The CDR3, as DNA: TGTGCCAGCAGTTCAGGGGCCGGGTTGACCCATCAGCCCCAGCATTTT.

This clone was seen only once. The J gene is TRBJ1-4, the V gene TRBV4-1; D is uncertain. Germline CDR1 reads MGHRA; CDR2 reads YSYEKL. The CDR3 spans 17 residues. Trimming cost V 1 base and J 0 bases, with 12 bases left between them. The CDR3 bases are TGCGCCAGCAGCCAAGGCGACAACCCTGCAACTAATGAAAAACTGTTTTTT. Translated: CASSQGDNPATNEKLFF.

The gene calls are TRBV5-4 and TRBJ1-6; a weak D match, TRBD1 (6 bases). The CDR3 is 13 residues long. Trimming cost V 2 bases and J 10 bases, with 10 bases left between them. The germline CDR1 and CDR2 sequences are SGHNT and YYREEE (reference sequence). The CDR3 protein is CASSFTGKSPLHF. CDR3 DNA: TGTGCCAGCAGCTTCACAGGGAAATCACCCCTCCACTTT.

This clone was counted once. V usage is TRBV3-1 (or the pseudogene TRBV3-2) and J usage is TRBJ2-2, with TRBD1 matching over 7 bases. This CDR3 is built from 14 residues. Germline V gene data show CDR1 as LGHDT and CDR2 as YNNKEL (reference sequence). The junction had 6 bases not matched to a gene; V was cut back by 5 bases and J by 6 bases. Here the CDR3 DNA reads TGTGCCAGCAGCGTGACAGGGAGCCCCGGGGAGCTGTTTTTT. Amino acid sequence: CASSVTGSPGELFF.

The chain has TRBV18 and TRBJ2-7; 8 positions match TRBD1. Germline V CDR1 and CDR2: KGHSH, LQKENI. The CDR3 runs to 17 residues. V lost 2 bases and J lost 8; bases outside the gene matches: 17. CDR3 residues: CASSPNQGTGGTVKQYF. Written as DNA, the CDR3 is TGTGCCAGCTCACCAAATCAGGGGACAGGCGGCACGGTCAAGCAGTACTTC.

The CDR3 sequence is CASSLAGSNEQFF. The CDR3 DNA is TGTGCCAGCAGCTTAGCGGGTAGCAATGAGCAGTTCTTC. The V and J genes are TRBV11-2 and TRBJ2-1, with D unclear. Trimming removed 1 base at V and 6 bases at J, with 7 bases between. Germline V CDR1 and CDR2: SGHAT, FQNNGV. There are 13 residues in the CDR3.

J is TRBJ1-6 and V is TRBV5-3; D is ambiguous. TRBV5-3 is an ORF, and what it does is uncertain. The CDR3 loop spans 16 amino acids. V shed 1 base and J shed 4 bases, with 12 bases lying between them. The CDR3, as DNA: TGTGCCAGAAGCTTGAGAGGGTCCCGTTATAATTCACCCCTCCACTTT. It translates to CARSLRGSRYNSPLHF.

J is TRBJ1-2 and V is TRBV2; a possible D gene is TRBD1 (5 bases). Trimming stripped 6 bases from V and 5 bases from J, with 13 bases between. CDR1 is SNHLY and CDR2 is FYNNEI in the germline V gene. This CDR3 region has 13 residues. The CDR3 loop reads CASRWGQNYGYTF. In DNA form, the CDR3 reads TGTGCCAGCAGGTGGGGCCAAAATTATGGCTACACCTTC.

The chain links TRBV30 to TRBJ1-3; D is undetermined. The CDR3 has 12 residues. Trimming stripped 0 bases from V and 11 bases from J, with 11 bases between. Germline assignment: CDR1 GTSNPN and CDR2 SVGIG (reference sequence). The CDR3: CAWSVPGKAIYF. In nucleotides, the CDR3 is TGTGCCTGGAGTGTACCGGGGAAGGCCATATATTTT.

The chain uses TRBV2 and TRBJ1-1; 7 positions agree with TRBD1. CDR3 length: 16 residues. Germline loops: CDR1 SNHLY, CDR2 FYNNEI. With 8 bases clipped from V and 0 bases from J, the junction kept 12 bases outside the gene matches. The CDR3 spells CASGVVGGQLNTEAFF. CDR3 nucleotide sequence: TGTGCCAGCGGGGTGGTGGGGGGACAGTTGAACACTGAAGCTTTCTTT. Looking up the rest from reference TRBV2 and TRBJ1-1 gives the full variable domain: EPEVTQTPSHQVTQMGQEVILRCVPISNHLYFYWYRQILGQKVEFLVSFYNNEISEKSEIFDDQFSVERPDGSNFTLKIRSTKLEDSAMYFCASGVVGGQLNTEAFFGQGTRLTVV.

Written as DNA, the CDR3 is TGTGCCAGCAGTTCCCATTTGGGCCAGCCCCAGCATTTT. Translating gives CASSSHLGQPQHF. The J gene is TRBJ1-5, the V gene TRBV28; D ambiguous. Germline CDR1 and CDR2: MDHEN and SYDVKM. CDR3 length equals 13 residues. V dropped 4 bases and J dropped 7 bases, with 11 bases sitting between them.

V gene TRBV12-5 combines with J gene TRBJ1-1; no clear D gene. V was pared by 0 bases and J by 10 bases, with 15 bases between. Germline CDR1 is LGHNT and CDR2 is FRNRAP. The CDR3 consists of 14 residues. CDR3 sequence reads: CASGLVLGLARAFF. CDR3 bases: TGTGCTAGTGGTTTGGTACTTGGGCTAGCGCGAGCTTTCTTT.

The chain combines TRBV3-1 (or the pseudogene TRBV3-2) with TRBJ1-6; TRBD1 agrees at 7 bases. The CDR3 has 16 amino acids. Germline CDR1 is LGHDT and CDR2 is YNNKEL (reference sequence). V gave up 1 base and J gave up 9 bases; unmatched junction bases: 9. CDR3 loop: CASSQVSTGLGSPLHF. The CDR3 bases are TGTGCCAGCAGCCAAGTCTCGACAGGGCTCGGTTCACCCCTCCACTTT.

There are a few counts of this clone. This chain links TRBV19 with TRBJ1-1; D is unresolved. V was clipped by 3 bases and J by 7 bases, with 18 bases between them. Germline V gene sequence: CDR1 LNHDA, CDR2 SQIVND (reference sequence). This CDR3 region has 15 residues. The CDR3 sequence: CASSIIGGRENEAFF. The DNA of the CDR3 is TGTGCCAGTAGTATCATAGGTGGACGGGAGAATGAAGCTTTCTTT.

The J gene is TRBJ2-7, the V gene TRBV30, with 7 bases aligning to TRBD1. The CDR3 spans 14 residues. The trim removed 3 bases at V and 0 bases at J, leaving 5 bases unmatched. Germline V gene sequence: CDR1 GTSNPN, CDR2 SVGIG (reference sequence). The CDR3 bases are TGTGCCTGGAGCCAGGGACAGTCCTCCTACGAGCAGTACTTC. Translation: CAWSQGQSSYEQYF.

Here the CDR3 reads CASSRGGLDFGRVQETQYF. Written as DNA, the CDR3 is TGCGCCAGCAGCCGGGGGGGCCTGGACTTTGGACGCGTTCAAGAGACCCAGTACTTC. The V call is TRBV5-1, the J call TRBJ2-5; 8 nucleotides agree with TRBD2. V lost 4 bases to trimming and J lost 2 bases; unmatched junction nucleotides: 19. The CDR3 loop spans 19 amino acids. CDR1 and CDR2 (germline): SGHRS, YFSETQ.

The chain links TRBV7-3 to TRBJ1-6, with 8 bases aligning to TRBD1. Germline CDR1 SGHTA, CDR2 FQGTGA. This CDR3 contains 14 residues. The J segment lost 7 bases and the V segment lost 2 bases, leaving 1 base of the junction unmatched. CDR3 sequence reads: CASSLGDRNSPLHF. The CDR3 nucleotides read TGTGCCAGCAGCTTAGGGGACAGGAATTCACCCCTCCACTTT.

V gene TRBV27 combines with J gene TRBJ1-2; 8 bases match TRBD1. V lost 6 bases, J lost 2 bases, and 8 bases stayed unmatched. This CDR3 has 15 amino acids. Germline values: CDR1 MNHEY, CDR2 SMNVEV (reference sequence). The CDR3 sequence: CASSLNRGSNYGYTF. Here the CDR3 DNA reads TGTGCCAGCAGCTTAAACAGGGGGTCGAACTATGGCTACACCTTC.

The J gene is TRBJ2-1, the V gene TRBV7-2; no clear D gene. CDR1 is SGHTA and CDR2 is FQGNSA in the germline V gene. Between the trimmed V and J ends, which lost 3 bases and 2 bases, there was a span of 23 bases. This CDR3 contains 19 residues. The CDR3 sequence: CASSFRPVRSRVTYNEQFF. The CDR3 nucleotides are TGTGCCAGCAGCTTCCGACCCGTTCGTAGCCGGGTCACCTACAATGAGCAGTTCTTC.

The chain employs TRBV28 and TRBJ2-1; TRBD2 aligns across 10 bases. Germline V gives CDR1 MDHEN, CDR2 SYDVKM. With 3 bases clipped from V and 1 base from J, the junction kept 12 bases outside the gene matches. This CDR3 has 19 amino acids. DNA of the CDR3: TGTGCCAGCAGTTTCCTCCCCAGCGGGGGGGTTGGTTCCTACAATGAGCAGTTCTTC. This gives the protein CASSFLPSGGVGSYNEQFF.